This T cell receptor beta chain was documented in a study of blood T cell repertoires in COVID-19. Looking at the study overall: Some COVID-19 samples were acute and others convalescent; all came from the United States, Italy and Spain.

Here immunoSEQ multiplex PCR was the method, and the copy in TCRdb shows in-frame clones only, minus some. Here the sample spans fewer than 300,000 clones, 88% being singletons. V lost 6 bases and J lost 3, with 12 bases in between. The CDR3 totals 13 residues. Germline CDR1 and CDR2: MNHEY and SVGAGI. Material for sequencing was peripheral blood. The receptor's source is a woman aged 25-40 years with acute or convalescent COVID-19. The V call is TRBV6-5, the J call TRBJ2-7, with D perhaps matching TRBD2 (6 bases). This CDR3 is CASRFPGVYEQYF. As DNA, the CDR3 is TGTGCCAGCAGGTTCCCGGGGGTCTACGAGCAGTACTTC.